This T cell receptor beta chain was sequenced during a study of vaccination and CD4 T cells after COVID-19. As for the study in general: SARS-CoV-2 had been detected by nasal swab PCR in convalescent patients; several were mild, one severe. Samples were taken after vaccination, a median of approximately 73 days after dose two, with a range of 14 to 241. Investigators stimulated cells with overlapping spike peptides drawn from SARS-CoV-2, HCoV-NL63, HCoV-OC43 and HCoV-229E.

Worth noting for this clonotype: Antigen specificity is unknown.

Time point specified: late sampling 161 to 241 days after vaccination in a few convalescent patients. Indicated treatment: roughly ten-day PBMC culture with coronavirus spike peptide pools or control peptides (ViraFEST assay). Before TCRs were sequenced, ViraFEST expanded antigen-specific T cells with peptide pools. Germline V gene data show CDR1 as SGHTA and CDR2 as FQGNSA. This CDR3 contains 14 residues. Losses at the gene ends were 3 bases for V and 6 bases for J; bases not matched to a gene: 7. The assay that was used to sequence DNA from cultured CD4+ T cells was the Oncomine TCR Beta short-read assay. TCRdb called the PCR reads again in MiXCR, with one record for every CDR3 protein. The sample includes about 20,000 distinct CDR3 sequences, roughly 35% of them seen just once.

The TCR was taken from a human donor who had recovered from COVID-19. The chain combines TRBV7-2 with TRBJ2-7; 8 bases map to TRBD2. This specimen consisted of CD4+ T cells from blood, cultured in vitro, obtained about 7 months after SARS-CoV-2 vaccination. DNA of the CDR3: TGTGCCAGCAGCTTGATGACTAGCGTCTCCGAGCAGTACTTC. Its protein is CASSLMTSVSEQYF.